This TCR beta chain was profiled in a study of blood T cell repertoires in COVID-19. Across the whole study: Sources were T cells, B-cell-depleted T cells, or PBMCs; the material itself was cDNA or gDNA.

Enrolled during active infection, Seattle patients were then followed longitudinally. The authors' processing: Counts of nucleated cells, estimated from reference gene primer amplification, were obtained. This table comes from immunoSEQ multiplex PCR, and its TCRdb copy is limited to in-frame clones, with some not included. The V and J calls and clone size are taken from that table; D and trimming were inferred from the DNA. Seen here are 250,000 to 350,000 clones, 70% to 85% observed once, and the top ten hold more than 1.1%. Material: peripheral blood. The sequence derives from a human donor with COVID-19, enrolled during active disease. The donor label of this sample is uncertain.

CDR3 nucleotide sequence: TGTGCCAGCAGAACCCCCGGGACAGAGAACACTGAAGCTTTCTTT. This sequence encodes CASRTPGTENTEAFF. This chain links TRBV28 with TRBJ1-1; 7 bases are a match to TRBD1. Germline-derived CDR1 and CDR2 are MDHEN and SYDVKM. V lost 6 bases, J lost 1 base, and 8 bases stayed unmatched. The CDR3 extends over 15 amino acids.